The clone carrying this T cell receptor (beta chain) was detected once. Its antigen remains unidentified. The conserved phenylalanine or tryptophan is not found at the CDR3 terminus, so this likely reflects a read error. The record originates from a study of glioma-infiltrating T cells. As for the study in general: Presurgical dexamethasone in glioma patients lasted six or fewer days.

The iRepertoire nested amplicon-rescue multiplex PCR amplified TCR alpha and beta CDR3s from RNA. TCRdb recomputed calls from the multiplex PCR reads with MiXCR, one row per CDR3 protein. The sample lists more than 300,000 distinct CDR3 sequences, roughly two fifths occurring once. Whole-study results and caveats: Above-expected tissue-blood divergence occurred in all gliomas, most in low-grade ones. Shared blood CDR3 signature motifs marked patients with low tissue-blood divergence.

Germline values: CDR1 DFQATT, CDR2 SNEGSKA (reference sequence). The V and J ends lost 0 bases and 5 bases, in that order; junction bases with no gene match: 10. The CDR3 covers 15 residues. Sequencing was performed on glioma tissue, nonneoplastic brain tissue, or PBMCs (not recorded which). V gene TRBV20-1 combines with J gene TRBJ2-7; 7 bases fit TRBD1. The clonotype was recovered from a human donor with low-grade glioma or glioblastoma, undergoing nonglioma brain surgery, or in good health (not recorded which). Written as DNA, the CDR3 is TGCAGTGCTAGAGATCCGATGACAGGGCTGGACGAGCAGTACTCC. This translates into CSARDPMTGLDEQYS.